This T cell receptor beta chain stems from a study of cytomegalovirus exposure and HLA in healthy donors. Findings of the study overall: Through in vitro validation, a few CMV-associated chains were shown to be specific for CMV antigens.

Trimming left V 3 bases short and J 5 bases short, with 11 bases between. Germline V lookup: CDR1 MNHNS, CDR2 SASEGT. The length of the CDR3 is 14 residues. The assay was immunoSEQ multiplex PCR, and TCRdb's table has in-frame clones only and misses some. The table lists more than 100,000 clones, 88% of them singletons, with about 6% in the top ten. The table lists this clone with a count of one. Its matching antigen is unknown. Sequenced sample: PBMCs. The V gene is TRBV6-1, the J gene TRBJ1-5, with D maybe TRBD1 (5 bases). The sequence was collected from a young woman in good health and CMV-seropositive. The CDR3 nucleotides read TGTGCCAGCAGTGATAGGGGTAGGGATCAGCCCCAGCATTTT. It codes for CASSDRGRDQPQHF.